This paragraph covers one T cell receptor beta chain sequence. Its specificity is unknown. Clones were read by immunoSEQ multiplex PCR, and TCRdb kept only the in-frame ones, dropping some. The repertoire holds 55,000 to 80,000 clones, with more than 85% as singletons. This entry belongs to a study of cytomegalovirus exposure and HLA in healthy donors. With V trimmed by 1 base and J by 7 bases, 0 bases remained unmatched. CDR3 length: 14 residues. Per germline, CDR1 SGHTA and CDR2 FQGNSA. Whole-study results and caveats: Specific recognition of CMV antigens was confirmed in vitro for a few chains (all CMV-associated). Per published reports, the classifier diagnosed cytomegalovirus status with high specificity and sensitivity. Most TCR sequences were seen very rarely across donors, but some public TCRs occurred in many. According to a later analysis, TCR clusters from the first cohort tended to co-occur in the roughly 120 validation repertoires.

This TCR derives from a woman younger than 30 in good health and CMV-seropositive. Material: PBMCs. This chain joins TRBV7-2 and TRBJ1-4, with 10 bases lining up with TRBD1. CDR3 protein: CASSLGTGGEKLFF. For the CDR3, the DNA is TGTGCCAGCAGCTTAGGGACAGGGGGTGAAAAACTGTTTTTT.